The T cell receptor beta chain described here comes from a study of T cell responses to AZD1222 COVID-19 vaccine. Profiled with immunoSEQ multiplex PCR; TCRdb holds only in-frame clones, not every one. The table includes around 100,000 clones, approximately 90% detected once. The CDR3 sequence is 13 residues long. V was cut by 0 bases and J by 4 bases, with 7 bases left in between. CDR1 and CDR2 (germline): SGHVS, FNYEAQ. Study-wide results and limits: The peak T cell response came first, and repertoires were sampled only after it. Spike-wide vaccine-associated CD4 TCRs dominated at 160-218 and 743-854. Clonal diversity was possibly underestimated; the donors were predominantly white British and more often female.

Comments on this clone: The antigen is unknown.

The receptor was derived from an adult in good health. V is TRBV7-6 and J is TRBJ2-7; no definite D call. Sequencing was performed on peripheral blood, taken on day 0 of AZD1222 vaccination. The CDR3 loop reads CASSLAAFYEQYF. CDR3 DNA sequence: TGTGCCAGCAGCTTAGCGGCGTTTTACGAGCAGTACTTC.